These 8 T cell receptor beta chains came from one sample sequenced in a study of cytomegalovirus exposure and HLA in healthy donors. 13 Jbeta primers and 60 Vbeta primers were used for the PCR. Libraries were prepared by immunoSEQ multiplex PCR; TCRdb keeps only in-frame clonotypes and omits some of them. This table has about 110,000 clones, 80% to 85% appearing once. Sequencing used PBMCs. The receptors were sampled from a woman aged 25 to 39 in good health and CMV-seronegative.

This chain connects TRBV4-2 to TRBJ2-5; 7 nucleotides line up with TRBD2. Germline V gene lookup returns CDR1 LGHNA and CDR2 YNFKEQ. The CDR3 covers 14 residues. Unmatched junction bases numbered 11, after V lost 8 bases and J lost 5 bases. The CDR3 loop reads CASGSLTSRETQYF. The CDR3 DNA follows: TGTGCCAGCGGCTCCCTGACTAGCCGGGAGACCCAGTACTTC.

This clone was seen a single time. The V call is TRBV11-2, the J call TRBJ1-5; 7 bases fit TRBD1. This CDR3 spans 15 amino acids. V lost 3 bases and J lost 2; bases outside the gene matches: 4. Per germline, CDR1 SGHAT and CDR2 FQNNGV. CDR3 nucleotides: TGTGCCAGCAGCTTGAACAGGGGTGGCAATCAGCCCCAGCATTTT. Its translation is CASSLNRGGNQPQHF. The variable domain in full, completed from reference TRBV11-2 and TRBJ1-5, reads EAGVAQSPRYKIIEKRQSVAFWCNPISGHATLYWYQQILGQGPKLLIQFQNNGVVDDSQLPKDRFSAERLKGVDSTLKIQPAKLEDSAVYLCASSLNRGGNQPQHFGDGTRLSIL.

The V gene is TRBV7-6, the J gene TRBJ2-7; TRBD2 matches at 12 bases. This CDR3 has 17 residues. Germline V gene data show CDR1 as SGHVS and CDR2 as FNYEAQ. J lost 6 bases, V lost 1 base, and 10 bases had no gene match. CDR3 in amino acids: CASSLGPLAGGPAEQYF. Here the CDR3 DNA reads TGTGCCAGCAGCTTAGGCCCGCTAGCGGGAGGGCCAGCCGAGCAGTACTTC.

In its sample, this clone was seen a few times. The chain employs TRBV5-8 and TRBJ2-2; 10 positions match TRBD2. The CDR3 totals 16 residues. CDR1 is SGHTS, CDR2 YDEGEE, per germline. The junction had 11 bases not matched to a gene; V was cut back by 9 bases and J by 3 bases. DNA of the CDR3: TGTGCCACCTACCAAGGGACTAGCGTCTACACCGGGGAGCTGTTTTTT. Protein: CATYQGTSVYTGELFF.

A single count supports this clone. One end of the junction does not line up with germline, which may come from a read error. The chain recombines TRBV7-7 with TRBJ2-1; the D gene could be TRBD1 or TRBD2 (5 bases each). Germline-derived CDR1 and CDR2 are SSHAT and FNYEAQ (reference sequence). This CDR3 comprises 13 residues. The chain's CDR3 is CASSLGTGWAQFF. In DNA, the CDR3 is TGTGCTAGCAGCTTAGGGACGGGGTGGGCGCAGTTCTTC.

The chain is built from TRBV27 and TRBJ1-1; TRBD1 agrees at 8 bases. V shed 6 bases, J shed 13 bases, and the junction held 16 bases outside the gene matches. This CDR3 has 14 amino acids. Germline lookup yields CDR1 MNHEY and CDR2 SMNVEV (reference sequence). Here the CDR3 reads CASSYVQGAFAIFF. Here the CDR3 DNA reads TGTGCCAGCAGCTACGTCCAGGGGGCGTTTGCCATTTTCTTT.

The table lists this clone with a count of one. This sequence joins TRBV5-8 and TRBJ2-7, with TRBD2 matching 10 bases. The CDR3 is 16 amino acids. From germline, CDR1 is SGHTS and CDR2 YDEGEE. Trimming took 4 bases from V and 3 from J; bases not matched to a gene: 10. The CDR3 region has the DNA TGTGCCAGCAGCCCCCTAGCGGGAGTAACAGGCTACGAGCAGTACTTC. The encoded protein is CASSPLAGVTGYEQYF.

V gene TRBV6-1 combines with J gene TRBJ2-1, with 12 nucleotides matching TRBD2. The CDR3 contains 12 residues. Germline CDR1 MNHNS, CDR2 SASEGT. The V and J ends lost 6 bases and 14 bases, in that order; junction bases with no gene match: 5. The CDR3, as DNA: TGTGCCAGCAGCCAGACTAGCGGGAGTGAGTTCTTC. Protein product: CASSQTSGSEFF.